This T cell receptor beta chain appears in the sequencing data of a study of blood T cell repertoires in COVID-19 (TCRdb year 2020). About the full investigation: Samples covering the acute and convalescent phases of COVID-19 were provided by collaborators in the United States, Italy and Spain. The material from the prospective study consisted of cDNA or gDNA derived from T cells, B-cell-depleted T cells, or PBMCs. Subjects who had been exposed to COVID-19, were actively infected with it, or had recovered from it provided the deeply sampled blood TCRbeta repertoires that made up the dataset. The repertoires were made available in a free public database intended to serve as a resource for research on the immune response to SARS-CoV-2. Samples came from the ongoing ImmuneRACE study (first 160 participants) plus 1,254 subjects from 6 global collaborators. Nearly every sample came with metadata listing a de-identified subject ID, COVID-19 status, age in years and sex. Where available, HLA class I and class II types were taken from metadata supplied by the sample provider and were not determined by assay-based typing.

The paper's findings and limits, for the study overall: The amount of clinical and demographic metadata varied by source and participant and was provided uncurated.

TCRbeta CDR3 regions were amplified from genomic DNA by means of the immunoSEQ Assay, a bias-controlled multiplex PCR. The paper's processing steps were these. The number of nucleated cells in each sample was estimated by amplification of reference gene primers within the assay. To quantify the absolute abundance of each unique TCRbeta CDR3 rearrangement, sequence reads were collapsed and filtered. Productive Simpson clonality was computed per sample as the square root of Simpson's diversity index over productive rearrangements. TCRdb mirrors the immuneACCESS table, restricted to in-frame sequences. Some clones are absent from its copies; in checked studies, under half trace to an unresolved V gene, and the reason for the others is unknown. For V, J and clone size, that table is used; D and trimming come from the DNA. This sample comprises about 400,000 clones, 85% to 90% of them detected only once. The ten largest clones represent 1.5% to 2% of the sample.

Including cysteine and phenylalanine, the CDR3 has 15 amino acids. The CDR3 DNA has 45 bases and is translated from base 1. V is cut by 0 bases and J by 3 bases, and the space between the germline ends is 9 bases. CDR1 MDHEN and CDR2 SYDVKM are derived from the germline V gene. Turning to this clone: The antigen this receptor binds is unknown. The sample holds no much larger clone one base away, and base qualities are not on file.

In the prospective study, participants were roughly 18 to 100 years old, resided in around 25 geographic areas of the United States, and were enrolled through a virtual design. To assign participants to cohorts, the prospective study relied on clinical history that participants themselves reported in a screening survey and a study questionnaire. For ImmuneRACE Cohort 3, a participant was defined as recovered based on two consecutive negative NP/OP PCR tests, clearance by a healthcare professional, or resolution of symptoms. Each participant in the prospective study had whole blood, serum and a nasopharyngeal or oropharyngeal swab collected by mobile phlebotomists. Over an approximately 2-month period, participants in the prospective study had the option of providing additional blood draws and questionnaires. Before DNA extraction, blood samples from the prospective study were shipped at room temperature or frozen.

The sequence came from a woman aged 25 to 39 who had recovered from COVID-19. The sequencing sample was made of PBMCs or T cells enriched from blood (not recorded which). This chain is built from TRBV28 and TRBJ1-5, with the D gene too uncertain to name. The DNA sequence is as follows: TGTGCCAGCAGTTTATGGGAGGATGCCAATCAGCCCCAGCATTTT. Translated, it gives CASSLWEDANQPQHF.